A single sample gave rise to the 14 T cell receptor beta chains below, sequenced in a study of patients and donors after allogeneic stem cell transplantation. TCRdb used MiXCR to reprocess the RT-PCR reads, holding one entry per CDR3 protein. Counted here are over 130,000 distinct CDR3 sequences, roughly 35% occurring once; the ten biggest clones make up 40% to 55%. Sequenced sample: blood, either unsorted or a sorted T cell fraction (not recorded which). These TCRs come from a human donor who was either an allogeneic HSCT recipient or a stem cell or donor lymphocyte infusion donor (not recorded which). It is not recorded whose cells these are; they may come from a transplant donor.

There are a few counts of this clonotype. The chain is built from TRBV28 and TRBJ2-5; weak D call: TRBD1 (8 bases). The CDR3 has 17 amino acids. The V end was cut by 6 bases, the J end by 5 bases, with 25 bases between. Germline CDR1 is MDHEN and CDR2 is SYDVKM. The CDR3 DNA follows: TGTGCCAGCAGCCTCGACCTGGACAGGGAGGGAACGGAGACCCAGTACTTC. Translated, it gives CASSLDLDREGTETQYF.

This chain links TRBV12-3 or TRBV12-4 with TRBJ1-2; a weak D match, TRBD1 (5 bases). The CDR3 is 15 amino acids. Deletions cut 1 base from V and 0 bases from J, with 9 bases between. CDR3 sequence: CASSLGGRANYGYTF. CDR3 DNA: TGTGCCAGCAGTTTAGGGGGGAGAGCTAACTATGGCTACACCTTC.

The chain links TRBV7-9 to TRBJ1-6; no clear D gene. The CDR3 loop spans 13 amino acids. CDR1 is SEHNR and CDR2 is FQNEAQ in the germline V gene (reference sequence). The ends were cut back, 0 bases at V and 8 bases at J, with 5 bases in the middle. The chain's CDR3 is CASSLAGHSPLHF. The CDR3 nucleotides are TGTGCCAGCAGCTTAGCAGGGCATTCACCCCTCCACTTT.

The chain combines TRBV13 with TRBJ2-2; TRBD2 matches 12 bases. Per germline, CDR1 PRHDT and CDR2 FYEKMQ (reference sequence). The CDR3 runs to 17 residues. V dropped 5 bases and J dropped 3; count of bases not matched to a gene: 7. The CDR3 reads CASSETSGGPYTGELFF. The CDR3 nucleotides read TGTGCCAGCAGCGAGACTAGCGGGGGCCCCTACACCGGGGAGCTGTTTTTT. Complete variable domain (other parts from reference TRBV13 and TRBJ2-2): AAGVIQSPRHLIKEKRETATLKCYPIPRHDTVYWYQQGPGQDPQFLISFYEKMQSDKGSIPDRFSAQQFSDYHSELNMSSLELGDSALYFCASSETSGGPYTGELFFGEGSRLTVL.

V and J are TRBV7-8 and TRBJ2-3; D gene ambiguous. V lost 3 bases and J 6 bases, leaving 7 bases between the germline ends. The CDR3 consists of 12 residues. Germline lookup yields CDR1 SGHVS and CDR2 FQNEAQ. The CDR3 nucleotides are TGTGCCAGCAGCTTCGACTCCGATACGCAGTATTTT. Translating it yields CASSFDSDTQYF.

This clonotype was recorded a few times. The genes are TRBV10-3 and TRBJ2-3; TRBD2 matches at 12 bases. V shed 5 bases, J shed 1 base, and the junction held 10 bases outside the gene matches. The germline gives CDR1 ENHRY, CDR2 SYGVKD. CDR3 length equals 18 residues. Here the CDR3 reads CAISQSSGGAGGTDTQYF. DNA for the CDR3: TGTGCCATCAGTCAATCTAGCGGGGGGGCAGGTGGCACAGATACGCAGTATTTT.

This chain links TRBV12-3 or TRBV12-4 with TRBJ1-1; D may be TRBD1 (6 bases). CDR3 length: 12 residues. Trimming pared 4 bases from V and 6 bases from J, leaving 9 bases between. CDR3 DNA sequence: TGTGCCAGCAGTTGGAGACAGGCTGAAGCTTTCTTT. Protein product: CASSWRQAEAFF.

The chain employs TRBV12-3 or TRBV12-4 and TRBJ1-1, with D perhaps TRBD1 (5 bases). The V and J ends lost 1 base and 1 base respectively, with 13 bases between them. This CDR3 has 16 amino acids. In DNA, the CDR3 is TGTGCCAGCAGTTTAGTGGAGGGGTTAGCGAACACTGAAGCTTTCTTT. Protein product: CASSLVEGLANTEAFF.

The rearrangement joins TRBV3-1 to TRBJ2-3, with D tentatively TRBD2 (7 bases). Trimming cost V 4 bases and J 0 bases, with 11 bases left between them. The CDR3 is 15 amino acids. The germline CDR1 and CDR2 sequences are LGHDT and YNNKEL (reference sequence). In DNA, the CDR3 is TGTGCCAGCAGCCGAGCGGGGACAAGCACAGATACGCAGTATTTT. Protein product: CASSRAGTSTDTQYF.

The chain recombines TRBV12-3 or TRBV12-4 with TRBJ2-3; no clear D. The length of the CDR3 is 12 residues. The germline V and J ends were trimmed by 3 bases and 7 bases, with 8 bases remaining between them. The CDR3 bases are TGTGCCAGCAGTTTTGCGCCCCATACGCAGTATTTT. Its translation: CASSFAPHTQYF.

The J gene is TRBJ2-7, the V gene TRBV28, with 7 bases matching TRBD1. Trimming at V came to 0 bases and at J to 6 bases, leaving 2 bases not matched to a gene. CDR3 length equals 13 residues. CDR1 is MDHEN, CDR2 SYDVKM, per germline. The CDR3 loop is CASSLWAGGEQYV. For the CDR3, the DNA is TGTGCCAGCAGTTTATGGGCAGGGGGCGAGCAGTACGTC.

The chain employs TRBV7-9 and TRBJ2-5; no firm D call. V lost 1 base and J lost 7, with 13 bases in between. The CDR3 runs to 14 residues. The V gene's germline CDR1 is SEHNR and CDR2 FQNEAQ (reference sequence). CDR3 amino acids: CASSLVPRRGTQYF. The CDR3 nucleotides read TGTGCCAGCAGCTTAGTCCCAAGGAGAGGGACCCAGTACTTC.

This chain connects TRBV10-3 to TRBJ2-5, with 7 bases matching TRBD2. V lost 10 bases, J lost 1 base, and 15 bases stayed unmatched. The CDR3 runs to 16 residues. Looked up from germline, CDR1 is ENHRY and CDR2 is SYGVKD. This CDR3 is CATDPGLGGIQETQYF. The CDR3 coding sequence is TGTGCCACCGACCCCGGTCTCGGGGGGATCCAAGAGACCCAGTACTTC.

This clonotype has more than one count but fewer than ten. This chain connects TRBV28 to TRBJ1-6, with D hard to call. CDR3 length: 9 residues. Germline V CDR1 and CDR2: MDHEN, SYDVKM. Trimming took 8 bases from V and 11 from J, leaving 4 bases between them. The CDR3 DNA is TGTGCCAGCGGAACACCCCTCCACTTT. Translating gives CASGTPLHF.